A selection of T cell receptor beta chains follows, all from one sample in a study of early T cells in non-severe SARS-CoV-2 infection. TCRdb re-called the 5' RACE reads through MiXCR, storing one row per CDR3 protein. The profile shows tens of thousands of distinct CDR3 sequences, 11% to 15% of them singletons. The sequenced sample consisted of whole blood. The receptors shown here come from an adult who was a healthcare worker with PCR-confirmed SARS-CoV-2 infection or an uninfected control (not recorded which). CDR3s include the opening cysteine and the closing phenylalanine or tryptophan. D genes are given only for firm matches. Clone size is stated in some rows and not others, as once, few, many or a class when expanded.

clone_size: many; j_call: TRBJ2-7; v_call: TRBV12-5; d_call: .; cdr3_nt: TGTGCTAGTGGTTTGGGCCCCGACTACGAGCAGTACTTC; cdr3_aa: CASGLGPDYEQYF
clone_size: few; j_call: TRBJ2-3; v_call: TRBV29-1; d_call: TRBD1; cdr3_nt: TGCAGCGTAGCGGACAGGGTCACCCCAGATACGCAGTATTTT; cdr3_aa: CSVADRVTPDTQYF
clone_size: many; j_call: TRBJ2-5; v_call: TRBV7-6; d_call: TRBD2; cdr3_nt: TGTGCCAGCAGCTTAGCGCAGGCTAGCGGGAGACGTGGCCGGGAGACCCAGTACTTC; cdr3_aa: CASSLAQASGRRGRETQYF
clone_size: .; j_call: TRBJ1-2; v_call: TRBV30; d_call: TRBD1; cdr3_nt: TGTGCCTGGAATGGTTGGGACAGAGAGTCTAACTATGGCTACACCTTC; cdr3_aa: CAWNGWDRESNYGYTF
clone_size: .; j_call: TRBJ1-5; v_call: TRBV6-6; d_call: TRBD1; cdr3_nt: TGTGCCAGCAGTTGGGGACAGGGCAATCAGCCCCAGCATTTT; cdr3_aa: CASSWGQGNQPQHF
clone_size: few; j_call: TRBJ2-5; v_call: TRBV4-1; d_call: TRBD2; cdr3_nt: TGCGCCAGCAGCCAGGGGGGGAGCCACCAAGAGACCCAGTACTTC; cdr3_aa: CASSQGGSHQETQYF
clone_size: few; j_call: TRBJ1-4; v_call: TRBV5-1; d_call: TRBD1; cdr3_nt: TGCGCCAGCAGCTGGACAGGCGCAACTAATGAAAAACTGTTTTTT; cdr3_aa: CASSWTGATNEKLFF
clone_size: few; j_call: TRBJ2-7; v_call: TRBV5-6; d_call: .; cdr3_nt: TGTGCCAGCAGGGAGCGGTTTACGGTTTCCGAGCAGTACTTC; cdr3_aa: CASRERFTVSEQYF
clone_size: many; j_call: TRBJ1-1; v_call: TRBV7-6; d_call: .; cdr3_nt: TGTGCCAGCAGCACTGCGGGACCCTCTACGAACACTGAAGCTTTCTTT; cdr3_aa: CASSTAGPSTNTEAFF
clone_size: many; j_call: TRBJ2-3; v_call: TRBV27; d_call: TRBD2; cdr3_nt: TGTGCCAGCAGTTCGCCCGGACTAGCGGGGGAAACAGATACGCAGTATTTT; cdr3_aa: CASSSPGLAGETDTQYF
clone_size: few; j_call: TRBJ1-2; v_call: TRBV29-1; d_call: TRBD1; cdr3_nt: TGCAGCGTTGGCGACAGGGGAGCTGGTGGCTACACCTTC; cdr3_aa: CSVGDRGAGGYTF
clone_size: few; j_call: TRBJ1-4; v_call: TRBV11-2; d_call: .; cdr3_nt: TGTGCCAGCAGCCTTGGGCGATCCGGAAAACTGTTTTTT; cdr3_aa: CASSLGRSGKLFF
clone_size: few; j_call: TRBJ1-1; v_call: TRBV20-1; d_call: .; cdr3_nt: TGCAGTGCTAGTATTACAGGAGCCAACACTGAAGCTTTCTTT; cdr3_aa: CSASITGANTEAFF
clone_size: .; j_call: TRBJ2-7; v_call: TRBV21-1; d_call: .; cdr3_nt: TGTACCAGCAGGAACGGGGGCTCCTACGAGCAGTACTTC; cdr3_aa: CTSRNGGSYEQYF
clone_size: .; j_call: TRBJ2-2; v_call: TRBV6-4; d_call: TRBD2; cdr3_nt: TGTGCCAGCAGCTTCAACGGGGGGAGGAACACCGGGGAGCTGTTTTTT; cdr3_aa: CASSFNGGRNTGELFF
clone_size: many; j_call: TRBJ1-4; v_call: TRBV7-9; d_call: .; cdr3_nt: TGTGCCAGCAGCTTACCCGGGGGAACTAATGAAAAACTGTTTTTT; cdr3_aa: CASSLPGGTNEKLFF
clone_size: many; j_call: TRBJ2-1; v_call: TRBV5-1; d_call: .; cdr3_nt: TGCGCCAGCAGCTTGGCTTCGGCAGTCAATGAGCAGTTCTTC; cdr3_aa: CASSLASAVNEQFF
clone_size: .; j_call: TRBJ2-7; v_call: TRBV3-1; d_call: TRBD1; cdr3_nt: TGTGCCAGCAGCCAACCGGGACAGACCTACGAGCAGTACTTC; cdr3_aa: CASSQPGQTYEQYF
clone_size: .; j_call: TRBJ2-7; v_call: TRBV20-1; d_call: .; cdr3_nt: TGCAGTGCTAGAGATCCCTTCACCCACGAGCAGTACTTC; cdr3_aa: CSARDPFTHEQYF
clone_size: few; j_call: TRBJ2-1; v_call: TRBV12-3/TRBV12-4; d_call: TRBD2; cdr3_nt: TGTGCCAGCAGACTTAGCCAGGGCGGGGGGCTCCATGAGCAGTTCTTC; cdr3_aa: CASRLSQGGGLHEQFF
clone_size: few; j_call: TRBJ2-1; v_call: TRBV7-3; d_call: TRBD1; cdr3_nt: TGTGCCAGCAGCTCCACAGGGGCTCGGGAGCAGTTCTTC; cdr3_aa: CASSSTGAREQFF
clone_size: .; j_call: TRBJ2-1; v_call: TRBV19; d_call: TRBD1; cdr3_nt: TGTGCCAGTAGTCCCTGGACAGGCCATGAGCAGTTCTTC; cdr3_aa: CASSPWTGHEQFF
clone_size: many; j_call: TRBJ1-2; v_call: TRBV14; d_call: .; cdr3_nt: TGTGCCAGCAGCCAGGGGGCCGGGTATGGCTACACCTTC; cdr3_aa: CASSQGAGYGYTF
clone_size: many; j_call: TRBJ1-5; v_call: TRBV2; d_call: TRBD1; cdr3_nt: TGTGCCAGCACAGGGACAGGGAATCAGCCCCAGCATTTT; cdr3_aa: CASTGTGNQPQHF
clone_size: few; j_call: TRBJ2-7; v_call: TRBV12-3/TRBV12-4; d_call: .; cdr3_nt: TGTGCCAGCAGTTTATACGTGGGGTCCAACGAGCAGTACTTC; cdr3_aa: CASSLYVGSNEQYF
clone_size: .; j_call: TRBJ2-5; v_call: TRBV6-1; d_call: .; cdr3_nt: TGTGCCAGCAGAGACCTGAAGACCCAGTACTTC; cdr3_aa: CASRDLKTQYF